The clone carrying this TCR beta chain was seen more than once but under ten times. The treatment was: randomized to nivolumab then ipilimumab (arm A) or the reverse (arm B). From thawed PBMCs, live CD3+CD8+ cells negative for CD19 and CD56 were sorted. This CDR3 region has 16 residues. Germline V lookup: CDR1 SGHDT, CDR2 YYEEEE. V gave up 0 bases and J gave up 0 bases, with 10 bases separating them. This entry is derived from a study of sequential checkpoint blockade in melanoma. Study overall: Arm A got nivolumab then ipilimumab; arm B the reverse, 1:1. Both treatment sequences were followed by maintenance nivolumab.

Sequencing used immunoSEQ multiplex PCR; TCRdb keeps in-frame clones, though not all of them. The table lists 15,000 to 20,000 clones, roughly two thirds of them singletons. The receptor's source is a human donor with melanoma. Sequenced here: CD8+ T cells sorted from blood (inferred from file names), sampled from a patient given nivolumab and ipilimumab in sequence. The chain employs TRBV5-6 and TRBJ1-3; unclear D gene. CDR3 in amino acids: CASSLEAGRSGNTIYF. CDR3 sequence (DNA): TGTGCCAGCAGCTTGGAGGCAGGCCGCTCTGGAAACACCATATATTTT. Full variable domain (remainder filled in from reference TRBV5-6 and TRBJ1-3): DAGVTQSPTHLIKTRGQQVTLRCSPKSGHDTVSWYQQALGQGPQFIFQYYEEEERQRGNFPDRFSGHQFPNYSSELNVNALLLGDSALYLCASSLEAGRSGNTIYFGEGSWLTVV.